This record covers a single T cell receptor beta chain. Its matching antigen is unknown. The data derive from a study of lymphopenia after photon versus proton radiotherapy. Study observations and caveats: In patients who died, overall survival fell as post-nadir TCR diversity dropped more. Oligoclonal CD8+ Temra expansion after nadir drove photon patients' diversity drop.

Sequenced by immunoSEQ multiplex PCR; TCRdb stores in-frame clones only, minus some. The table lists approximately 30,000 clones, about 81% of them singletons. This CDR3 has 14 residues. CDR1 and CDR2 from the germline V gene are WNHNN and SYGVQD (reference sequence). V was pared by 6 bases and J by 5 bases, with 4 bases of the junction left unmatched. The TCR originated in a man aged 45-65 years with gastric cancer. The sample consisted of peripheral blood, taken from a patient treated with photon-based radiotherapy. This chain joins TRBV10-1 and TRBJ2-1; TRBD2 agrees at 10 bases. CDR3: CASSSGTSDNEQFF. The CDR3 bases are TGCGCCAGCAGCTCCGGGACTAGCGACAATGAGCAGTTCTTC.